This T cell receptor beta chain was found in a study of shared clonotypes between healthy human individuals. Overall study findings and caveats: In the sorted subsets, rarefaction showed sequencing was incomplete despite large depth. Only blood samples were collected, and tissue repertoires likely differ. Naive subsets generally exceeded memory subsets in estimated richness. Around 5.3% of naive CD4 clonotypes were shared across a few donors.

Comments on this clone: The antigen remains unidentified.

Using immunoSEQ multiplex PCR, the repertoire was profiled, and TCRdb retains in-frame clones only, with some absent. Found here are some 1 million clones, roughly 75% of them singletons; the top ten hold nearly 1.5%. Germline V gives CDR1 DFQATT, CDR2 SNEGSKA (reference sequence). CDR3 length equals 11 residues. The germline V and J ends were trimmed by 7 bases and 1 base, with 7 bases remaining between them. V is TRBV20-1 and J is TRBJ1-1; D is undetermined. This TCR was sampled from a man aged 18 to 29 in good health. Source material: memory CD4+ T cells sorted from blood. The subset was: CD45RA-negative fraction. The CDR3 protein is CSEVKNTEAFF. CDR3 bases: TGCAGTGAGGTCAAGAACACTGAAGCTTTCTTT.